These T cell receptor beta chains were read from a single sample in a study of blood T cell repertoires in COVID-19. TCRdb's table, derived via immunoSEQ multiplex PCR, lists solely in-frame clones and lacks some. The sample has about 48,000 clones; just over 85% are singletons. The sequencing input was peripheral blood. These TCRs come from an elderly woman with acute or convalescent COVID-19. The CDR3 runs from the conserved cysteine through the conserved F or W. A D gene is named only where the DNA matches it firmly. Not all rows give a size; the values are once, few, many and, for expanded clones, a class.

CDR3 protein: CASRRGGTEYNEQFF
CDR3 DNA: TGCGCCAGCAGGAGGGGCGGGACCGAGTACAATGAGCAGTTCTTC
D gene: NA
V gene: TRBV5-1
clone size: NA
CDR3 length: 15
J gene: TRBJ2-1

CDR3 protein: CASSSGAGALNQPQHF
CDR3 DNA: TGTGCCAGCAGCTCAGGGGCAGGGGCGTTGAATCAGCCCCAGCATTTT
D gene: NA
V gene: TRBV7-3
clone size: few
CDR3 length: 16
J gene: TRBJ1-5

CDR3 protein: CASSHAGETQPQHF
CDR3 DNA: TGTGCCAGCAGCCACGCAGGGGAAACCCAGCCCCAGCATTTT
D gene: NA
V gene: TRBV4-2
clone size: NA
CDR3 length: 14
J gene: TRBJ1-5

CDR3 protein: CASSIGTAADTQYF
CDR3 DNA: TGTGCCAGTAGTATTGGGACAGCCGCAGATACGCAGTATTTT
D gene: TRBD1
V gene: TRBV19
clone size: NA
CDR3 length: 14
J gene: TRBJ2-3

CDR3 protein: CAWAGNNQPQHF
CDR3 DNA: TGTGCCTGGGCAGGGAACAATCAGCCCCAGCATTTT
D gene: NA
V gene: TRBV30
clone size: few
CDR3 length: 12
J gene: TRBJ1-5

CDR3 protein: CAWSDGHSNSPLHF
CDR3 DNA: TGTGCCTGGAGTGATGGGCACAGTAATTCACCCCTCCACTTT
D gene: NA
V gene: TRBV30
clone size: NA
CDR3 length: 14
J gene: TRBJ1-6

CDR3 protein: CASSGTGSPFETQYF
CDR3 DNA: TGTGCCAGCAGTGGGACAGGGTCTCCCTTCGAGACCCAGTACTTC
D gene: TRBD1
V gene: TRBV2
clone size: once
CDR3 length: 15
J gene: TRBJ2-5

CDR3 protein: CASSQDDGGARDTQYF
CDR3 DNA: TGTGCCAGCAGCCAAGATGACGGGGGGGCCAGAGATACGCAGTATTTT
D gene: TRBD2
V gene: TRBV4-2
clone size: once
CDR3 length: 16
J gene: TRBJ2-3

CDR3 protein: CASGVEGAGNTIYF
CDR3 DNA: TGTGCCAGCGGGGTGGAGGGAGCTGGAAACACCATATATTTT
D gene: NA
V gene: TRBV7-9
clone size: NA
CDR3 length: 14
J gene: TRBJ1-3

CDR3 protein: CATSRFDRMNTEAFF
CDR3 DNA: TGTGCCACCAGCAGGTTTGACAGGATGAACACTGAAGCTTTCTTT
D gene: NA
V gene: TRBV15
clone size: few
CDR3 length: 15
J gene: TRBJ1-1

CDR3 protein: CASSDGGGGDTQYF
CDR3 DNA: TGTGCCAGCAGTGACGGGGGAGGGGGAGATACGCAGTATTTT
D gene: NA
V gene: TRBV6-4
clone size: NA
CDR3 length: 14
J gene: TRBJ2-3

CDR3 protein: CASSTQQGANEQFF
CDR3 DNA: TGTGCCAGCAGCACCCAACAGGGAGCGAATGAGCAGTTCTTC
D gene: NA
V gene: TRBV7-3
clone size: few
CDR3 length: 14
J gene: TRBJ2-1

CDR3 protein: CASSLDRDYGYTF
CDR3 DNA: TGTGCCAGCAGCCTGGACAGGGACTATGGCTACACCTTC
D gene: TRBD1
V gene: TRBV12-3/TRBV12-4
clone size: NA
CDR3 length: 13
J gene: TRBJ1-2

CDR3 protein: CASSLAGGDARDTQYF
CDR3 DNA: TGTGCCAGCAGCTTGGCCGGGGGGGACGCCAGAGATACGCAGTATTTT
D gene: TRBD2
V gene: TRBV5-4
clone size: NA
CDR3 length: 16
J gene: TRBJ2-3

CDR3 protein: CASSQGTGRNQPQHF
CDR3 DNA: TGCGCCAGCAGCCAAGGGACAGGGCGCAATCAGCCCCAGCATTTT
D gene: TRBD1
V gene: TRBV4-1
clone size: NA
CDR3 length: 15
J gene: TRBJ1-5

CDR3 protein: CASSRTGRGYTNTGELFF
CDR3 DNA: TGTGCCAGCAGTCGAACCGGGCGGGGGTATACGAACACCGGGGAGCTGTTTTTT
D gene: TRBD2
V gene: TRBV7-8
clone size: once
CDR3 length: 18
J gene: TRBJ2-2